This T cell receptor (beta chain) was retrieved from a study of blood T cell repertoires in COVID-19. Study overall: The study drew acute and convalescent COVID-19 samples from the United States, Italy and Spain. T cells, B-cell-depleted T cells, or PBMCs supplied cDNA or gDNA.

In the authors' methods: Using reference gene primer amplification, nucleated cell counts were estimated. Sequencing was performed with immunoSEQ multiplex PCR; in TCRdb, only in-frame clones are kept and a portion is missing. V and J calls plus clone size are reproduced from that table; the DNA served to infer D and trimming. The data show 150,000 or so clones, approximately 80% seen once. The CDR3 length is 14 residues. V lost 4 bases, J lost 10 bases, and 19 bases lay in between. The V gene's germline CDR1 is SNHLY and CDR2 FYNNEI. V gene TRBV2 combines with J gene TRBJ1-1; D unresolved. The receptor comes from a woman over 75 with acute or convalescent COVID-19. Sequences were obtained from peripheral blood. CDR3 DNA sequence: TGTGCCAGCAGTGCCTTAAGGAGGGCTAATATAGCTTTCTTT. This translates into CASSALRRANIAFF.